Sequencing of this T cell receptor beta chain was carried out in a study of blood T cell repertoires in COVID-19. With V trimmed by 6 bases and J by 2 bases, 7 bases remained unmatched. The germline gives CDR1 MNHNY, CDR2 SVGAGI (reference sequence). CDR3 length: 15 amino acids. Data came from immunoSEQ multiplex PCR; TCRdb stores just in-frame clones and leaves some out. The sample comprises more than 250,000 clones, roughly 88% of which are singletons, and around 0.7% rests with the top ten. The TCR comes from a human donor in a cohort sampled during active COVID-19. Input material: peripheral blood. The V and J genes are TRBV6-6 and TRBJ2-7, with 10 bases identical to TRBD2. CDR3 in DNA: TGTGCCAGCAGCGATAGCGGGGGGCTCCCCTACGAGCAGTACTTC. Protein sequence: CASSDSGGLPYEQYF.